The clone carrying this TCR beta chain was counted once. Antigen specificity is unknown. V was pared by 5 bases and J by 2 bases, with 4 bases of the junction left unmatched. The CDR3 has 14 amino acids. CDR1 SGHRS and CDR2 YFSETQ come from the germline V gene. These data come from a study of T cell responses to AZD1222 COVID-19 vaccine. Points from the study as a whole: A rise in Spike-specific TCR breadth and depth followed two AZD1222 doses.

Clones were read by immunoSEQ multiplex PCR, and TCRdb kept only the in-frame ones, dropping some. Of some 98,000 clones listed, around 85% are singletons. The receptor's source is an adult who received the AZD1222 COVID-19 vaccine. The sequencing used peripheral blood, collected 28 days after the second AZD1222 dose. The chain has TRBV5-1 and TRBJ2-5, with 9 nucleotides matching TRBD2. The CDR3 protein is CASRRLAEQETQYF. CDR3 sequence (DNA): TGCGCCAGCAGACGACTAGCGGAACAAGAGACCCAGTACTTC.